This is a list of T cell receptor beta chains from one sample in a study of T-cell reconstitution after alpha-beta-depleted transplantation in children. TCRdb called the PCR reads again in MiXCR, with one record for every CDR3 protein. This sample has 65,000 to 85,000 distinct CDR3 sequences; roughly 10% occur once, and the top ten carry approximately 13%. Sample: PBMCs, taken before TCRalphabeta/CD19-depleted stem cell transplant. These receptors all stem from a boy aged 5-17 years with acute myeloid leukemia, due to receive a stem cell transplant. The CDR3 runs from the conserved cysteine through the conserved F or W. The D gene is left open where the match is weak. Size is stated for part of the rows, as once, few or many counts, or as a class when the clone is expanded.

cdr3_length: 10; d_call: TRBD1; j_call: TRBJ1-1; clone_size: many; v_call: TRBV20-1; cdr3_nt: TGCAGCCCAGGGGGCACTGAAGCTTTCTTT; cdr3_aa: CSPGGTEAFF
cdr3_length: 15; d_call: TRBD2; j_call: TRBJ2-1; clone_size: many; v_call: TRBV28; cdr3_nt: TGTGCCAGCAGTAATAGCGGGGGCTCCTACAATGAGCAGTTCTTC; cdr3_aa: CASSNSGGSYNEQFF
cdr3_length: 15; d_call: TRBD1; j_call: TRBJ1-4; clone_size: many; v_call: TRBV5-1; cdr3_nt: TGCGCCAGCAGCCCGATGGACAGGGGGTATGAAAAACTGTTTTTT; cdr3_aa: CASSPMDRGYEKLFF
cdr3_length: 12; d_call: NA; j_call: TRBJ1-6; clone_size: many; v_call: TRBV28; cdr3_nt: TGTGCCAGCAGTTTCTCTAATTCACCCCTCCACTTT; cdr3_aa: CASSFSNSPLHF
cdr3_length: 16; d_call: TRBD2; j_call: TRBJ2-1; clone_size: many; v_call: TRBV11-2; cdr3_nt: TGTGCCAGCACCTTGTTGGGGACTAGCGGATACAATGAGCAGTTCTTC; cdr3_aa: CASTLLGTSGYNEQFF
cdr3_length: 15; d_call: NA; j_call: TRBJ1-5; clone_size: many; v_call: TRBV5-6; cdr3_nt: TGTGCCAGCAGCTTGCGAGGACCTAGCAATCAGCCCCAGCATTTT; cdr3_aa: CASSLRGPSNQPQHF
cdr3_length: 17; d_call: TRBD1; j_call: TRBJ2-1; clone_size: NA; v_call: TRBV5-1; cdr3_nt: TGCGCCAGCAGCTTGGACCCCGGGACAGGGTACTACAATGAGCAGTTCTTC; cdr3_aa: CASSLDPGTGYYNEQFF
cdr3_length: 13; d_call: TRBD2; j_call: TRBJ2-1; clone_size: NA; v_call: TRBV28; cdr3_nt: TGTGCCAGCAGTTTAACTAGCGGGAGGGCCGGGTTCTTC; cdr3_aa: CASSLTSGRAGFF
cdr3_length: 16; d_call: TRBD2; j_call: TRBJ2-1; clone_size: many; v_call: TRBV3-1; cdr3_nt: TGTGCCAGCAGCCAAGCTACTAGCGGGGGAGGTAATGAGCAGTTCTTC; cdr3_aa: CASSQATSGGGNEQFF
cdr3_length: 15; d_call: NA; j_call: TRBJ2-3; clone_size: many; v_call: TRBV3-1; cdr3_nt: TGTGCCAGCAGCCAAGACGCCACGGAAACAGATACGCAGTATTTT; cdr3_aa: CASSQDATETDTQYF
cdr3_length: 13; d_call: NA; j_call: TRBJ1-2; clone_size: many; v_call: TRBV12-3/TRBV12-4; cdr3_nt: TGTGCCAGCAGTTTAGACAGGGTCTATGGCTACACCTTC; cdr3_aa: CASSLDRVYGYTF
cdr3_length: 15; d_call: TRBD1; j_call: TRBJ1-1; clone_size: many; v_call: TRBV12-3/TRBV12-4; cdr3_nt: TGTGCCAGCAGAACCGACAGGGGGGTTGACACTGAAGCTTTCTTT; cdr3_aa: CASRTDRGVDTEAFF
cdr3_length: 15; d_call: NA; j_call: TRBJ2-5; clone_size: many; v_call: TRBV6-1; cdr3_nt: TGTGCCAGCAGAGCGGACTGGTCCTCCGCCCGGGCCCAGTACTTC; cdr3_aa: CASRADWSSARAQYF
cdr3_length: 12; d_call: NA; j_call: TRBJ1-2; clone_size: many; v_call: TRBV5-6; cdr3_nt: TGTGCCAGCAGCTTCGGCTCCCATGGCTACACCTTC; cdr3_aa: CASSFGSHGYTF
cdr3_length: 12; d_call: NA; j_call: TRBJ2-5; clone_size: NA; v_call: TRBV12-3/TRBV12-4; cdr3_nt: TGTGCCAGCAGTTTTATTAGAGAGACCCAGTACTTC; cdr3_aa: CASSFIRETQYF
cdr3_length: 14; d_call: TRBD1; j_call: TRBJ1-5; clone_size: many; v_call: TRBV20-1; cdr3_nt: TGCAGTGCGGGGGACAGGGGGTTGAATCAGCCCCAGCATTTT; cdr3_aa: CSAGDRGLNQPQHF
cdr3_length: 14; d_call: NA; j_call: TRBJ1-3; clone_size: many; v_call: TRBV12-3/TRBV12-4; cdr3_nt: TGTGCCAGCACCCCCCGCGGGATGAGAAACACCATATATTTT; cdr3_aa: CASTPRGMRNTIYF
cdr3_length: 14; d_call: NA; j_call: TRBJ1-1; clone_size: many; v_call: TRBV3-1; cdr3_nt: TGTGCCAGCAGCCAAGTACCCGCGGGCCCTGAAGCTTTCTTT; cdr3_aa: CASSQVPAGPEAFF
cdr3_length: 16; d_call: TRBD1; j_call: TRBJ2-7; clone_size: few; v_call: TRBV7-3; cdr3_nt: TGTGCCAGCAGCTTAAAGAATTTGGACAGGGCCTACGAGCAGTACTTC; cdr3_aa: CASSLKNLDRAYEQYF
cdr3_length: 15; d_call: NA; j_call: TRBJ1-6; clone_size: many; v_call: TRBV14; cdr3_nt: TGTGCCAGCAGCCAAGAGGGGTCATTACGGGACCTCCTCCACTTT; cdr3_aa: CASSQEGSLRDLLHF
cdr3_length: 15; d_call: TRBD2; j_call: TRBJ2-5; clone_size: NA; v_call: TRBV5-4; cdr3_nt: TGTGCCAGCAGCCAAACCCTAGCGGGAGCAGAGACCCAGTACTTC; cdr3_aa: CASSQTLAGAETQYF
cdr3_length: 15; d_call: TRBD2; j_call: TRBJ2-7; clone_size: many; v_call: TRBV4-3; cdr3_nt: TGCGCCAGCAGCCAAGGGACTAGCGGGGTCTACGAGCAGTACTTC; cdr3_aa: CASSQGTSGVYEQYF
cdr3_length: 16; d_call: TRBD1; j_call: TRBJ1-4; clone_size: NA; v_call: TRBV19; cdr3_nt: TGTGCCAGTAGTCCGAAGAGACAGGGGGCAGGAGAAAAACTGTTTTTT; cdr3_aa: CASSPKRQGAGEKLFF
cdr3_length: 12; d_call: NA; j_call: TRBJ1-4; clone_size: many; v_call: TRBV20-1; cdr3_nt: TGCAGTGCTAGAGGACATAATGAAAAACTGTTTTTT; cdr3_aa: CSARGHNEKLFF
cdr3_length: 16; d_call: TRBD1; j_call: TRBJ2-7; clone_size: many; v_call: TRBV7-9; cdr3_nt: TGTGCCAGCAGCCCACCCCAGGGGGCTCACGGCTACGAGCAGTACTTC; cdr3_aa: CASSPPQGAHGYEQYF
cdr3_length: 13; d_call: NA; j_call: TRBJ2-1; clone_size: many; v_call: TRBV5-5; cdr3_nt: TGTGCCAGCAGCTCGTTGGAGTACGATGAGCAGTTCTTC; cdr3_aa: CASSSLEYDEQFF
cdr3_length: 14; d_call: TRBD2; j_call: TRBJ2-1; clone_size: many; v_call: TRBV7-9; cdr3_nt: TGTGCCAGCAGCTCTAGCGGCTATGACAATGAGCAGTTCTTC; cdr3_aa: CASSSSGYDNEQFF
cdr3_length: 17; d_call: NA; j_call: TRBJ2-3; clone_size: NA; v_call: TRBV24-1; cdr3_nt: TGTGCCACCAGTGATTTGAGTTCGGCGAACTTGGGAGATACGCAGTATTTT; cdr3_aa: CATSDLSSANLGDTQYF
cdr3_length: 15; d_call: TRBD2; j_call: TRBJ2-3; clone_size: many; v_call: TRBV5-1; cdr3_nt: TGCGCCAGCAATATGCTCAGCGGGGGAACAGATACGCAGTATTTT; cdr3_aa: CASNMLSGGTDTQYF
cdr3_length: 17; d_call: TRBD2; j_call: TRBJ2-5; clone_size: NA; v_call: TRBV7-2; cdr3_nt: TGTGCCAGCAGCCCCGGGGGGACGGCTGGGGCTCGGAAGACCCAGTACTTC; cdr3_aa: CASSPGGTAGARKTQYF
cdr3_length: 17; d_call: TRBD2; j_call: TRBJ2-5; clone_size: many; v_call: TRBV7-9; cdr3_nt: TGTGCCAGCAGCTTAGCTTCGACTAGCGGGAACCAAGAGACCCAGTACTTC; cdr3_aa: CASSLASTSGNQETQYF
cdr3_length: 15; d_call: TRBD2; j_call: TRBJ2-7; clone_size: NA; v_call: TRBV7-2; cdr3_nt: TGTGCCAGCAGCGTTGGACTAGCCGAAACCTACGAGCAGTACTTC; cdr3_aa: CASSVGLAETYEQYF
cdr3_length: 15; d_call: NA; j_call: TRBJ2-1; clone_size: many; v_call: TRBV9; cdr3_nt: TGTGCCAGCAGCGTCTCCTCGATCCAGGGAAATGAGCAGTTCTTC; cdr3_aa: CASSVSSIQGNEQFF
cdr3_length: 18; d_call: NA; j_call: TRBJ2-1; clone_size: many; v_call: TRBV3-1; cdr3_nt: TGTGCCAGCAGCCAAGTCCCGGGGGATGACACATTTTACAATGAGCAGTTCTTC; cdr3_aa: CASSQVPGDDTFYNEQFF
cdr3_length: 15; d_call: TRBD2; j_call: TRBJ2-7; clone_size: many; v_call: TRBV9; cdr3_nt: TGTGCCAGCAGCCCCGCTTTGAGACTAGCGAACGAGCAGTACTTC; cdr3_aa: CASSPALRLANEQYF
cdr3_length: 15; d_call: TRBD2; j_call: TRBJ2-1; clone_size: many; v_call: TRBV20-1; cdr3_nt: TGCAGTGCTAGAGTCAGCGGGGCCCCCCTCAATGAGCAGTTCTTC; cdr3_aa: CSARVSGAPLNEQFF
cdr3_length: 14; d_call: TRBD2; j_call: TRBJ2-1; clone_size: many; v_call: TRBV5-1; cdr3_nt: TGCGCCAGCAGCTTGGCGGGGGGGCTGAATGAGCAGTTCTTC; cdr3_aa: CASSLAGGLNEQFF
cdr3_length: 16; d_call: TRBD1; j_call: TRBJ2-7; clone_size: many; v_call: TRBV20-1; cdr3_nt: TGCAGTGCTAGGGTAATGGGACAGGGGACCCCCTACGAGCAGTACTTC; cdr3_aa: CSARVMGQGTPYEQYF
cdr3_length: 16; d_call: NA; j_call: TRBJ1-6; clone_size: many; v_call: TRBV5-1; cdr3_nt: TGCGCCAGCAGCTTTTATGGCAGGGGAGATAATTCACCCCTCCACTTT; cdr3_aa: CASSFYGRGDNSPLHF
cdr3_length: 16; d_call: TRBD2; j_call: TRBJ2-2; clone_size: many; v_call: TRBV18; cdr3_nt: TGTGCCAGCTCACCACCGGGACTAGCGGTTACCGGGGAGCTGTTTTTT; cdr3_aa: CASSPPGLAVTGELFF
cdr3_length: 13; d_call: NA; j_call: TRBJ2-7; clone_size: many; v_call: TRBV9; cdr3_nt: TGTGCCAGCAGCGTAGGACTTGGGCGCGAGCAGTACTTC; cdr3_aa: CASSVGLGREQYF
cdr3_length: 19; d_call: TRBD1; j_call: TRBJ2-6; clone_size: many; v_call: TRBV10-3; cdr3_nt: TGTGCCATCAGTGAGCCCTTAACAGGGGAATACTCTGGGGCCAACGTCCTGACTTTC; cdr3_aa: CAISEPLTGEYSGANVLTF
cdr3_length: 9; d_call: NA; j_call: TRBJ1-1; clone_size: many; v_call: TRBV12-3/TRBV12-4; cdr3_nt: TGTGCCAGCACCCTCGAAGCTTTCTTT; cdr3_aa: CASTLEAFF
cdr3_length: 20; d_call: NA; j_call: TRBJ2-2; clone_size: many; v_call: TRBV27; cdr3_nt: TGTGCCACCTACCCCGTCGCCGGGACAAGTTGGGGGTTCGGGTCCGGGGAGCTGTTTTTT; cdr3_aa: CATYPVAGTSWGFGSGELFF
cdr3_length: 15; d_call: TRBD2; j_call: TRBJ2-1; clone_size: many; v_call: TRBV5-1; cdr3_nt: TGCGCCAGCACCATTAGCGGGACGTCCTACAATGAGCAGTTCTTC; cdr3_aa: CASTISGTSYNEQFF
cdr3_length: 15; d_call: NA; j_call: TRBJ1-5; clone_size: many; v_call: TRBV20-1; cdr3_nt: TGCAGTGCTGTCTTGACAGGCAGGAACAATCAGCCCCAGCATTTT; cdr3_aa: CSAVLTGRNNQPQHF